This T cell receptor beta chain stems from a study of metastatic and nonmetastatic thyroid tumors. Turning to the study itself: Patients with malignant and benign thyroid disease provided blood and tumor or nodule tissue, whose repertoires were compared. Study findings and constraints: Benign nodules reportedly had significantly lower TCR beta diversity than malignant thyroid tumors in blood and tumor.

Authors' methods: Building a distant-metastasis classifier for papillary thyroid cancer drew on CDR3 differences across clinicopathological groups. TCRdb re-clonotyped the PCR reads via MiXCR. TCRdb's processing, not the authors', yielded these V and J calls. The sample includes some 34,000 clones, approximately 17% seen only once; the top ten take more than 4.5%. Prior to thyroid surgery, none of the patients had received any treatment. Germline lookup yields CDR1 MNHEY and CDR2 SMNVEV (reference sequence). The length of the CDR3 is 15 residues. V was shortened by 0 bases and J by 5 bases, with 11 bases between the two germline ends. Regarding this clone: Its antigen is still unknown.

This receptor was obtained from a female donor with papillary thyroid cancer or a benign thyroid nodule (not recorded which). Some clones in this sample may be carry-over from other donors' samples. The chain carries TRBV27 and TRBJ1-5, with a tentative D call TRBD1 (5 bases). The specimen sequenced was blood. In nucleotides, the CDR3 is TGTGCCAGCAGTTTATCGATAGGGGATCATCAGCCCCAGCATTTT. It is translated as CASSLSIGDHQPQHF.